The 17 T cell receptor beta chains below come from one sample, sequenced in a study of blood T cells in healthy people across ages. A second PCR of about 6 to 12 cycles used a sample-barcoded 5' primer and a J-beta primer mix. In TCRdb, the 5' RACE reads were re-called with MiXCR into one record per CDR3 protein. The profile covers 750,000 to 1,000,000 distinct CDR3 sequences, with just under 30% appearing a single time and 9.5% to 13% taken by the ten largest. This sample was also put to use in a study of T cells of mothers and their children.

The sample comprised blood. Receptors were obtained from a woman in her thirties or forties in good health.

With regard to this clonotype: Given the absence of the conserved phenylalanine or tryptophan at the CDR3 end, a read error is likely. This chain connects TRBV7-2 to TRBJ1-2; D unresolved. The CDR3 contains 12 residues. V was clipped by 5 bases and J by 5 bases, with 9 bases between them. Germline-derived CDR1 and CDR2 are SGHTA and FQGNSA. CDR3 protein: CASSPVEYGYTC. CDR3 DNA: TGTGCCAGCAGCCCCGTGGAATATGGCTACACCTGC.

This clonotype has a count of ten or more. The chain employs TRBV27 and TRBJ2-1; possibly TRBD1 for D (5 bases). In germline, CDR1 is MNHEY, CDR2 SMNVEV (reference sequence). The CDR3 is 14 amino acids. The ends were cut back, 4 bases at V and 3 bases at J, with 10 bases in the middle. CDR3 sequence (DNA): TGTGCCAGCAGTTACCAGGGCGTCTACAATGAGCAGTTCTTC. Translating it yields CASSYQGVYNEQFF.

V usage is TRBV7-3 and J usage is TRBJ1-2, with 9 bases matching TRBD1. J lost 4 bases, V lost 2 bases, and 5 bases had no gene match. This CDR3 is built from 15 residues. CDR1 is SGHTA, CDR2 FQGTGA, per germline. In DNA form, the CDR3 reads TGTGCCAGCAGCTTAGAGGGACAGGGAGGCTATGGCTACACCTTC. This translates into CASSLEGQGGYGYTF.

About this clonotype itself: A much larger clone is a single base away; this may be a read error. V usage is TRBV5-1 and J usage is TRBJ2-7, with 9 bases identical to TRBD1. Per the germline V gene, CDR1 is SGHRS and CDR2 is YFSETQ. The CDR3 sequence is 14 residues long. The CDR3 sequence is CASSPGTGKYGQYF. CDR3 bases: TGCGCCAGCAGCCCCGGGACAGGGAAGTACGGGCAGTACTTC.

This clonotype was observed at least ten times. This chain uses TRBV2 with TRBJ2-7; 7 nucleotides align to TRBD2. Germline trimming cut 8 bases from V and 0 bases from J; bases unmatched to any gene: 7. Germline V CDR1 and CDR2: SNHLY, FYNNEI. This CDR3 has 14 amino acids. The CDR3: CASLGGEGSYEQYF. CDR3 sequence (DNA): TGTGCCAGCCTCGGTGGGGAGGGCTCCTACGAGCAGTACTTC.

The genes are TRBV3-1 and TRBJ2-1; unclear D gene. V was pared by 8 bases and J by 5 bases, with 13 bases between. Germline CDR1 LGHDT, CDR2 YNNKEL (reference sequence). This CDR3 is 13 amino acids long. The CDR3 loop reads CASGSRSHNEQFF. The CDR3 DNA is TGTGCCAGCGGCTCTCGGTCACACAATGAGCAGTTCTTC.

This clonotype turned up a few times. The rearrangement joins TRBV30 to TRBJ2-1; D possibly corresponds to TRBD1 (6 bases). Germline V gives CDR1 GTSNPN, CDR2 SVGIG (reference sequence). The CDR3 runs 15 residues. V lost 3 bases to trimming and J lost 7 bases, with 19 bases between them. This chain's CDR3 is CAWSAYRAQGNEQFF. For the CDR3, the DNA is TGTGCCTGGAGCGCCTACAGGGCGCAAGGGAATGAGCAGTTCTTC.

V gene TRBV4-3 combines with J gene TRBJ1-2, with TRBD1 identical over 7 bases. There are 13 residues in the CDR3. Losses at the gene ends were 1 base for V and 7 bases for J; bases not matched to a gene: 3. The germline gives CDR1 LGHNA, CDR2 YSLEER. The CDR3, as DNA: TGCGCCAGCAGCCAAGCTTCAGGGGGTGGCTACACCTTC. This gives the protein CASSQASGGGYTF.

In its sample, this clonotype was seen a few times. The CDR3 DNA follows: TGTGCCAGCTCACCGTCCCAGGGGATTCAAGAGACCCAGTACTTC. It specifies CASSPSQGIQETQYF. The chain joins TRBV18 to TRBJ2-5; a possible D gene is TRBD1 (6 bases). The CDR3 runs to 15 residues. With 3 bases removed from V and 2 bases from J, the gap between germline ends came to 13 bases. CDR1 and CDR2 (germline): KGHSH, LQKENI.

The chain joins TRBV5-1 to TRBJ1-4, with D maybe TRBD1 (5 bases). V lost 5 bases and J 3 bases, leaving 11 bases between the germline ends. The CDR3 totals 14 residues. Germline values: CDR1 SGHRS, CDR2 YFSETQ. CDR3 in amino acids: CASSWRGANEKLFF. The CDR3 nucleotides read TGCGCCAGCAGTTGGAGGGGTGCTAATGAAAAACTGTTTTTT.

The chain combines TRBV5-4 with TRBJ2-1; 13 bases map to TRBD2. V shed 4 bases, J shed 7 bases, and the junction held 8 bases outside the gene matches. The germline gives CDR1 SGHNT, CDR2 YYREEE (reference sequence). This CDR3 is 16 amino acids long. The CDR3 loop is CASSGRLAGGQNEQFF. DNA for the CDR3: TGTGCCAGCAGCGGTAGACTAGCGGGGGGCCAAAATGAGCAGTTCTTC.

As to this clonotype: One junction end disagrees with the germline gene, perhaps due to a read error. The chain joins TRBV25-1 to TRBJ2-6; maybe TRBD1 (5 bases). This CDR3 has 14 amino acids. Germline CDR1 and CDR2: MGHDK and SYGVNS. The chain's CDR3 is CAAGQSSGANALTF. The CDR3 region has the DNA TGTGCCGCTGGCCAGAGCTCTGGGGCCAACGCCCTGACTTTC. The full variable domain, in which reference TRBV25-1 and TRBJ2-6 provide the parts outside the CDR3, is EADIYQTPRYLVIGTGKKITLECSQTMGHDKMYWYQQDPGMELHLIHYSYGVNSTEKGDLSSESTVSRIRTEHFPLTLESARPSHTSQYLCAAGQSSGANALTFGAGSRLTVL.

A note on this clonotype: At one end, the junction sequence differs from germline, possibly due to a read error. V and J are TRBV9 and TRBJ2-3; TRBD2 aligns across 13 bases. The CDR3 is 17 residues long. From germline, CDR1 is SGDLS and CDR2 YYNGEE. CDR3 amino acids: CAGSVVTSGGWTDTQYF. The CDR3 bases are TGTGCCGGCAGCGTAGTGACTAGCGGGGGGTGGACAGATACGCAGTATTTT. Filled out from reference TRBV9 and TRBJ2-3, the complete variable domain reads DSGVTQTPKHLITATGQRVTLRCSPRSGDLSVYWYQQSLDQGLQFLIQYYNGEERAKGNILERFSAQQFPDLHSELNLSSLELGDSALYFCAGSVVTSGGWTDTQYFGPGTRLTVL.

This clonotype has more than one count but fewer than ten. The chain combines TRBV7-9 with TRBJ2-7; D is tentatively TRBD1 or TRBD2 (5 bases each). With 2 bases removed from V and 2 bases from J, the gap between germline ends came to 10 bases. The CDR3 extends over 14 amino acids. Germline values: CDR1 SEHNR, CDR2 FQNEAQ (reference sequence). The CDR3 region has the DNA TGTGCCAGCAGCTTAAAGGGGAGCCCCTACGAGCAGTACTTC. This translates into CASSLKGSPYEQYF.

This clonotype was observed a handful of times. The rearrangement links TRBV7-2 to TRBJ2-5, with D possibly matching TRBD1 (5 bases). Per the germline V gene, CDR1 is SGHTA and CDR2 is FQGNSA. V was clipped by 5 bases and J by 2 bases, with 12 bases between them. CDR3 length: 14 residues. The CDR3 loop reads CASSNRQPQETQYF. CDR3 coding DNA: TGTGCCAGCAGCAATCGACAGCCGCAAGAGACCCAGTACTTC.

This clonotype was observed many times. V usage is TRBV20-1 and J usage is TRBJ2-3; the D gene is possibly TRBD1 (5 bases). Germline CDR1 is DFQATT and CDR2 is SNEGSKA (reference sequence). The CDR3 length is 14 residues. V was shortened by 6 bases and J by 3 bases, with 16 bases between the two germline ends. The CDR3 sequence: CSAIGHHRTDTQYF. As DNA, the CDR3 is TGCAGTGCCATTGGACACCACCGTACAGATACGCAGTATTTT.

This clonotype was recorded a few times. CDR3 coding DNA: TGTGCCAGCATGGGACCTCCGGGGGAAGGCTACACCTTC. Encoded protein: CASMGPPGEGYTF. This chain uses TRBV6-1 with TRBJ1-2; D possibly corresponds to TRBD1 (5 bases). Trimming shortened V by 7 bases and J by 8 bases, and 17 bases separated the two germline ends. CDR1 is MNHNS and CDR2 is SASEGT in the germline V gene. This CDR3 comprises 13 residues.